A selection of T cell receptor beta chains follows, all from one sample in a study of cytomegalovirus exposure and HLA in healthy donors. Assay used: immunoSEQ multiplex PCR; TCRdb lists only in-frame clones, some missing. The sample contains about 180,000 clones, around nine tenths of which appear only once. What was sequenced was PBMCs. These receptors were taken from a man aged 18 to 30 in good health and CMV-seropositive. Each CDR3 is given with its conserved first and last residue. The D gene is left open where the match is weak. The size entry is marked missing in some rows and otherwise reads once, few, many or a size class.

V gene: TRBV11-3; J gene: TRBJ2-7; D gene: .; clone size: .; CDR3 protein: CASIPNFGRAYEQYF; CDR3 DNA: TGTGCCAGCATCCCCAATTTTGGCCGTGCCTACGAGCAGTACTTC
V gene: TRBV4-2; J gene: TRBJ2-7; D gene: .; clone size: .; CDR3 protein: CASSQDGVFYEQYF; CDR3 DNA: TGTGCCAGCAGCCAAGACGGGGTATTCTACGAGCAGTACTTC
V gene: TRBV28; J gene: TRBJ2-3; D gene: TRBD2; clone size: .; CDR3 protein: CASNPSGATSTDTQYF; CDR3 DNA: TGTGCCAGCAACCCTAGCGGGGCCACTAGCACAGATACGCAGTATTTT
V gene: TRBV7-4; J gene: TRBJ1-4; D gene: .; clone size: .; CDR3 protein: CASSRGEANEKLFF; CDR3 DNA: TGTGCCAGCAGCCGGGGGGAAGCAAATGAAAAACTGTTTTTT
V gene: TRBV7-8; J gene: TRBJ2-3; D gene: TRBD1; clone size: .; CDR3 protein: CAVYRDRGIADTQYF; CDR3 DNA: TGTGCCGTATACCGGGACAGGGGAATCGCAGATACGCAGTATTTT
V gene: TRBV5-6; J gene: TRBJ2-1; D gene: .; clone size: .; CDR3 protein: CASSLGAGSYNEQFF; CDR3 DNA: TGTGCCAGCAGCTTGGGGGCAGGGTCCTACAATGAGCAGTTCTTC
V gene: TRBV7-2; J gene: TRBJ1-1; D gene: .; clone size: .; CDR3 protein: CASSSNRNTEAFF; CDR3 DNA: TGTGCCAGCAGCTCCAACAGGAACACTGAAGCTTTCTTT
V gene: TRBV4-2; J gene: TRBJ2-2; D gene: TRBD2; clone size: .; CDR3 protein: CASSPGLADPRRSGELFF; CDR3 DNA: TGTGCCAGCAGCCCGGGACTAGCGGACCCCCGAAGGAGCGGGGAGCTGTTTTTT
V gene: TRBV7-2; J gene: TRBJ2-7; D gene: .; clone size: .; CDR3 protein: CASSSGIEQYF; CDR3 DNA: TGTGCCAGCAGCTCCGGGATCGAGCAGTACTTC
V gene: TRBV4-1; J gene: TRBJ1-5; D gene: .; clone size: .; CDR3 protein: CASSQDWGGGKSNQPQHF; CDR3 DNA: TGCGCCAGCAGCCAAGATTGGGGGGGCGGCAAGAGCAATCAGCCCCAGCATTTT
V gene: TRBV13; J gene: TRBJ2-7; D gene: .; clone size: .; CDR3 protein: CASSAFPPSHEQYF; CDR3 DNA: TGTGCCAGCAGCGCCTTCCCCCCGAGTCACGAGCAGTACTTC
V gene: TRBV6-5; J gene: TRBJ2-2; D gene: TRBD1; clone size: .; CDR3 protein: CASSPGQGASGELFF; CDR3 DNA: TGTGCCAGCAGTCCCGGACAGGGGGCGTCCGGGGAGCTGTTTTTT
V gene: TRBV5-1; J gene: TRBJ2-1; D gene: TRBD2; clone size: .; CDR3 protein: CASRSSGGSYNEQFF; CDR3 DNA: TGCGCCAGCAGGTCGAGCGGGGGCTCCTACAATGAGCAGTTCTTC
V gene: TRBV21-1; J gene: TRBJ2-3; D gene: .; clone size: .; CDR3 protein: CASSAPYRVTQYF; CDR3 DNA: TGTGCCAGCAGCGCGCCGTACAGGGTTACGCAGTATTTT
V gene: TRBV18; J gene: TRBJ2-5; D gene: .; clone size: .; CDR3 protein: CASSPPYAAETQYF; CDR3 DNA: TGTGCCAGCTCACCACCGTACGCCGCGGAGACCCAGTACTTC
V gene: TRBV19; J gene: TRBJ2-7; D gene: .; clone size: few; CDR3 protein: CASSKRERDEQYF; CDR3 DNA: TGTGCCAGTAGTAAGAGGGAGAGGGACGAGCAGTACTTC
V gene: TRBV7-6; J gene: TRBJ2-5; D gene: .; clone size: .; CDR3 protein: CASSLRQETQYF; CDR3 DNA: TGTGCCAGCAGCCTACGACAAGAGACCCAGTACTTC
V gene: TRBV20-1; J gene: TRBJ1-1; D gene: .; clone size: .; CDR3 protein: CSRGEPTEAFF; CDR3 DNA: TGCAGTCGGGGGGAACCCACTGAAGCTTTCTTT
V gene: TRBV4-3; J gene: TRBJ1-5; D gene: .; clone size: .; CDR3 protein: CASSQDSGISQPQHF; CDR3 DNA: TGCGCCAGCAGCCAGGATTCGGGGATTTCTCAGCCCCAGCATTTT
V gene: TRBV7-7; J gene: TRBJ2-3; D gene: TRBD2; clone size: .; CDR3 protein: CASSLLAGSTDTQYF; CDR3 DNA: TGTGCTAGCAGCTTACTAGCGGGGTCCACAGATACGCAGTATTTT
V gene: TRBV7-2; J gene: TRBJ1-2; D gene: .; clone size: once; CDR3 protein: CASSLQDNNGYTF; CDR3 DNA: TGTGCCAGCAGCCTACAGGACAACAATGGCTACACCTTC
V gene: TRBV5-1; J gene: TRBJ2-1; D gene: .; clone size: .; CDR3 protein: CASSIQEPLGNEQFF; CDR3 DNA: TGCGCCAGCAGCATACAGGAACCTTTGGGCAATGAGCAGTTCTTC
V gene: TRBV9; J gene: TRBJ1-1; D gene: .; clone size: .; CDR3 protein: CASSSHGDTEAFF; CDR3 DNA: TGTGCCAGCAGCTCCCACGGGGACACTGAAGCTTTCTTT